Presented here are 12 T cell receptor beta chains from one specimen sequenced in a study of T cells in Graves' hyperthyroidism and ophthalmopathy. Regions amplified from RNA transcripts were the TCR beta CDR3 regions. Primed by the HTBI set, a first-round RT-PCR was run on the TCR CDR3. TCRdb analysed the multiplex PCR reads with MiXCR anew, one entry per CDR3 protein. This sample has about 700,000 distinct CDR3 sequences; 40% to 55% occur once, and the top ten carry about 7.2%. Sequencing was carried out using peripheral blood or thyroid tissue (not recorded which). These receptors came from an adult man with Graves' disease, either hyperthyroidism or ophthalmopathy (not recorded which).

The sample holds a few counts of this clonotype. The chain carries TRBV7-9 and TRBJ2-3; no firm D call. Trimming pared 5 bases from V and 0 bases from J, leaving 6 bases between. CDR1 SEHNR and CDR2 FQNEAQ come from the germline V gene (reference sequence). The CDR3 spans 13 residues. CDR3 DNA: TGTGCCAGCAGCGCCTCTAGCACAGATACGCAGTATTTT. Protein: CASSASSTDTQYF.

The chain is built from TRBV2 and TRBJ1-5; D is possibly TRBD1 (6 bases). In germline, CDR1 is SNHLY, CDR2 FYNNEI. The CDR3 contains 17 residues. Deletions cut 4 bases from V and 1 base from J, with 17 bases between. The CDR3 sequence: CASSVLLGTNSNQPQHF. CDR3 sequence (DNA): TGTGCCAGCAGTGTCTTATTAGGGACAAACAGCAATCAGCCCCAGCATTTT.

The chain uses TRBV7-9 and TRBJ1-3, with no clear D. Germline lookup yields CDR1 SEHNR and CDR2 FQNEAQ (reference sequence). Trimming took 5 bases from V and 7 from J, leaving 15 bases between them. This CDR3 contains 14 residues. The CDR3 spells CASSRSLAMNTIYF. The CDR3, as DNA: TGTGCCAGCAGCCGATCGCTAGCGATGAACACCATATATTTT. Full variable domain (missing parts from reference TRBV7-9 and TRBJ1-3): DTGVSQNPRHKITKRGQNVTFRCDPISEHNRLYWYRQTLGQGPEFLTYFQNEAQLEKSRLLSDRFSAERPKGSFSTLEIQRTEQGDSAMYLCASSRSLAMNTIYFGEGSWLTVV.

This clonotype was seen many times. The chain has TRBV7-8 and TRBJ2-7, with 14 bases lining up with TRBD2. Germline V gene lookup returns CDR1 SGHVS and CDR2 FQNEAQ. The CDR3 totals 16 residues. The junction had 4 bases not matched to a gene; V was cut back by 2 bases and J by 4 bases. The CDR3 reads CASSLWGLAGEYEQYF. The CDR3 DNA reads TGTGCCAGCAGCTTATGGGGACTAGCGGGAGAATACGAGCAGTACTTC.

This clonotype occurred many times. V gene TRBV10-3 combines with J gene TRBJ2-7; a possible D gene is TRBD1 (6 bases). The V gene lost 3 bases and the J gene lost 12 bases, with 18 bases spanning the gap. CDR3 length: 13 amino acids. Germline loops: CDR1 ENHRY, CDR2 SYGVKD. CDR3 nucleotides: TGTGCCATCAGTGAAGGACAGCAGGCCAGGCGGTACTTC. Amino acids: CAISEGQQARRYF.

This clonotype was seen at least ten times. The rearrangement links TRBV7-3 to TRBJ1-1; 8 nucleotides align to TRBD1. Germline loops: CDR1 SGHTA, CDR2 FQGTGA. The V and J ends lost 3 bases and 8 bases, in that order; junction bases with no gene match: 2. The CDR3 runs 12 residues. The DNA of the CDR3 is TGTGCCAGCAGCTTTTCAGGGGGCGAAGCTTTCTTT. Its protein product is CASSFSGGEAFF.

As for this clonotype: A read error may produce the germline difference seen at one junction end. The rearrangement uses TRBV5-1 and TRBJ2-5; either TRBD1 or TRBD2 may supply D (5 bases each). The CDR3 sequence is 14 residues long. The germline gives CDR1 SGHRS, CDR2 YFSETQ. The CDR3 sequence is CATSRTNEGETQYF. In DNA, the CDR3 is TGTGCCACTTCAAGGACAAATGAGGGAGAGACCCAGTACTTC.

The V and J genes are TRBV10-3 and TRBJ1-2; 9 nucleotides agree with TRBD1. Germline CDR1 reads ENHRY; CDR2 reads SYGVKD. V lost 7 bases to trimming and J lost 7 bases; unmatched junction nucleotides: 7. The length of the CDR3 is 13 residues. The DNA of the CDR3 is TGTGCCATCACAAGGGACAGGGCCGGTGGCTACACCTTC. Translation: CAITRDRAGGYTF.

The genes are TRBV2 and TRBJ1-2; D perhaps matches TRBD1 (6 bases). The V gene's germline CDR1 is SNHLY and CDR2 FYNNEI. V dropped 7 bases and J dropped 3 bases, with 12 bases sitting between them. The CDR3 runs to 13 residues. The CDR3 spells CASTDSPHYGYTF. Here the CDR3 DNA reads TGTGCCAGCACGGACAGTCCGCACTATGGCTACACCTTC.

The chain recombines TRBV2 with TRBJ1-1; no definite D call. The CDR3 spans 14 residues. Per the germline V gene, CDR1 is SNHLY and CDR2 is FYNNEI. V lost 9 bases to trimming and J lost 0 bases, with 14 bases between them. The CDR3 sequence is CASYAGFMNTEAFF. The CDR3 DNA reads TGTGCCAGTTACGCGGGATTCATGAACACTGAAGCTTTCTTT.

This clonotype was detected many times. The chain employs TRBV29-1 and TRBJ2-2, with D unresolved. CDR3 length equals 14 residues. CDR1 SQVTM and CDR2 ANQGSEA come from the germline V gene. V was clipped by 6 bases and J by 4 bases, with 15 bases between them. The chain's CDR3 is CSVKTTRRTGELFF. The DNA of the CDR3 is TGCAGCGTCAAGACCACAAGGCGCACCGGGGAGCTGTTTTTT.

For this clonotype: A single base separates this from a much larger clone, so it may be a read error. This chain joins TRBV29-1 and TRBJ2-5; 13 bases line up with TRBD2. CDR1 is SQVTM, CDR2 ANQGSEA, per germline. Trimming cost V 5 bases and J 5 bases; bases outside gene matches: 5. CDR3 size: 14 residues. The DNA for the CDR3 is TGCAGCGTTCGCGGGACTAGCGGGGCCGAGACCCAGTACTTC. Amino acids: CSVRGTSGAETQYF.